These T cell receptor beta chains were read from a single sample in a study of blood T cell repertoires in COVID-19. This table comes from immunoSEQ multiplex PCR, and its TCRdb copy is limited to in-frame clones, with some not included. The table has tens of thousands of clones, roughly 85% seen once. The sample taken for sequencing was peripheral blood. The receptors derive from a human donor in a cohort sampled during active COVID-19. CDR3s include the opening cysteine and the closing phenylalanine or tryptophan. D genes are given only for firm matches. A row's size may be missing; if present it is once, few, many or a size class.

D gene,clone size,V gene,J gene,CDR3 length,CDR3 protein,CDR3 DNA
-,once,TRBV19,TRBJ2-7,13,CASMGDKSYEQYF,TGTGCCAGTATGGGGGACAAATCCTACGAGCAGTACTTC
TRBD1,-,TRBV7-2,TRBJ2-7,14,CASSSRTGVYEQYF,TGTGCCAGCAGCTCACGGACAGGGGTCTACGAGCAGTACTTC
-,-,TRBV28,TRBJ2-3,15,CASSFGGPITDTQYF,TGTGCCAGCAGTTTCGGGGGACCGATCACAGATACGCAGTATTTT
-,-,TRBV5-6,TRBJ2-3,15,CASSLGGPSTDTQYF,TGTGCCAGCAGCTTGGGTGGGCCCAGCACAGATACGCAGTATTTT
-,-,TRBV6-5,TRBJ2-6,15,CASSPQASGANVLTF,TGTGCCAGCAGTCCCCAAGCCTCTGGGGCCAACGTCCTGACTTTC
TRBD1,-,TRBV27,TRBJ1-5,17,CASSPSTGTGFNQPQHF,TGTGCCAGCAGCCCGAGCACCGGGACAGGGTTCAATCAGCCCCAGCATTTT
TRBD1,once,TRBV29-1,TRBJ2-1,16,CSVEKAWTGAYNEQFF,TGCAGCGTTGAAAAGGCTTGGACAGGAGCCTACAATGAGCAGTTCTTC
-,-,TRBV4-3,TRBJ2-6,15,CASSQKGGGANVLTF,TGCGCCAGCAGCCAAAAAGGGGGTGGGGCCAACGTCCTGACTTTC
-,-,TRBV5-1,TRBJ2-2,14,CASSSQGYTGELFF,TGCGCCAGCAGCTCACAGGGTTACACCGGGGAGCTGTTTTTT
-,few,TRBV7-9,TRBJ1-3,12,CASSLNGNTIYF,TGTGCCAGCAGCCTTAATGGAAACACCATATATTTT
-,-,TRBV6-2/TRBV6-3,TRBJ1-2,14,CASSYSEISYGYTF,TGTGCCAGCAGTTACTCCGAGATTTCCTATGGCTACACCTTC
TRBD1,-,TRBV11-2,TRBJ1-1,13,CASSVTGGFVAFF,TGTGCCAGCAGCGTTACAGGGGGGTTTGTAGCTTTTTTT
-,-,TRBV9,TRBJ2-3,14,CASSPLTSTDTQYF,TGTGCCAGCAGCCCTTTGACTAGCACAGATACGCAGTATTTT
TRBD1,-,TRBV5-6,TRBJ2-3,15,CASTPDRSPTDTQYF,TGTGCCAGCACCCCGGACAGGTCCCCCACAGATACGCAGTATTTT
-,-,TRBV19,TRBJ2-2,13,CASSIYPAGELFF,TGTGCCAGTAGTATATACCCGGCCGGGGAGCTGTTTTTT
TRBD2,once,TRBV9,TRBJ2-1,15,CASSLPSGGAGEQFF,TGTGCCAGCAGCCTACCTAGCGGGGGGGCCGGTGAGCAGTTCTTC
-,-,TRBV18,TRBJ2-6,14,CASSPGLGANVLTF,TGTGCCAGCTCACCTGGACTCGGGGCCAACGTCCTGACTTTC
-,-,TRBV2,TRBJ1-2,13,CASIGEVVYGYTF,TGTGCCAGCATCGGGGAGGTGGTATATGGCTACACCTTC
-,-,TRBV5-1,TRBJ2-3,17,CASSFSLSAVISDTQYF,TGCGCCAGCAGCTTTTCATTAAGCGCCGTGATATCAGATACGCAGTATTTT
TRBD2,-,TRBV4-3,TRBJ2-3,15,CASSQGLAPTDTQYF,TGCGCCAGCAGCCAAGGACTAGCGCCCACAGATACGCAGTATTTT
-,-,TRBV3-1/TRBV3-2,TRBJ1-2,13,CASSQLQGGGYTF,TGTGCCAGCAGCCAATTACAGGGCGGTGGCTACACCTTC
TRBD1,-,TRBV5-1,TRBJ1-1,15,CATQTGDMVNTEAFF,TGCGCCACCCAGACAGGGGATATGGTGAACACTGAAGCTTTCTTT
TRBD1,-,TRBV7-2,TRBJ1-6,15,CASSLRRTGNSPLHF,TGTGCCAGCAGCCTTCGCAGGACAGGGAATTCACCCCTCCACTTT
-,-,TRBV3-1/TRBV3-2,TRBJ1-2,16,CASSHNGGIGLGGYTF,TGTGCCAGCAGCCATAACGGGGGTATAGGGCTGGGCGGCTACACCTTC
-,-,TRBV19,TRBJ2-1,12,CASGRQYNEQFF,TGTGCCAGTGGTAGACAGTACAATGAGCAGTTCTTC
TRBD1,-,TRBV19,TRBJ2-4,15,CASSIDGQGADIQYF,TGTGCCAGTAGTATAGATGGACAGGGGGCTGACATTCAGTACTTC
-,-,TRBV6-5,TRBJ2-7,11,CASSYRGEQYF,TGTGCCAGCAGTTACAGAGGGGAGCAGTACTTC
TRBD1,-,TRBV9,TRBJ1-6,16,CASSPIGQGLNSPLHF,TGTGCCAGCAGCCCGATTGGACAGGGGTTAAATTCACCCCTCCACTTT
-,-,TRBV9,TRBJ2-7,15,CASSYLAGSSYEQYF,TGTGCCAGCAGTTACCTCGCCGGTAGCTCCTACGAGCAGTACTTC
-,few,TRBV20-1,TRBJ2-3,11,CSSAGKDTQYF,TGCAGTAGCGCGGGGAAAGATACGCAGTATTTT
-,once,TRBV30,TRBJ2-3,13,CAWSVIPTDTQYF,TGTGCCTGGAGTGTAATCCCGACAGATACGCAGTATTTT
TRBD1,-,TRBV5-8,TRBJ1-1,16,CASSSGTGGLNTEAFF,TGTGCCAGCAGCTCAGGGACAGGGGGCTTGAACACTGAAGCTTTCTTT
TRBD1,-,TRBV4-2,TRBJ2-2,16,CASSHDRGQGTGELFF,TGTGCCAGCAGCCACGACAGGGGGCAAGGCACCGGGGAGCTGTTTTTT
-,-,TRBV5-1,TRBJ2-1,14,CASSLMGGWDEQFF,TGCGCCAGCAGCTTGATGGGGGGATGGGATGAGCAGTTCTTC
-,-,TRBV18,TRBJ1-3,15,CASSPPSHRGNTIYF,TGTGCCAGCTCACCACCATCCCACCGGGGAAACACCATATATTTT
TRBD1,-,TRBV5-1,TRBJ1-2,12,CASSSGQIGYTF,TGCGCCAGCAGCTCGGGACAGATTGGCTACACCTTC
TRBD2,-,TRBV7-3,TRBJ2-1,17,CASSPRSLTSGYNEQFF,TGTGCCAGCAGCCCCAGATCCTTGACTAGCGGCTACAATGAGCAGTTCTTC
-,-,TRBV28,TRBJ2-7,14,CASSLDPGLNEQYF,TGTGCCAGCAGTTTAGATCCAGGGCTCAACGAGCAGTACTTC
-,-,TRBV9,TRBJ1-2,15,CASSVGGQGNYGYTF,TGTGCCAGCAGCGTAGGGGGACAAGGAAACTATGGCTACACCTTC
-,-,TRBV2,TRBJ2-7,12,CASRQGSYEQYF,TGTGCCAGCAGACAGGGTTCCTACGAGCAGTACTTC
TRBD1,-,TRBV27,TRBJ2-6,18,CASRKWTGGSSGANVLTF,TGTGCCAGCAGAAAATGGACAGGGGGTAGCTCTGGGGCCAACGTCCTGACTTTC
-,-,TRBV9,TRBJ1-2,13,CASSVDLVYGYTF,TGTGCCAGCAGCGTAGATCTTGTCTATGGCTACACCTTC